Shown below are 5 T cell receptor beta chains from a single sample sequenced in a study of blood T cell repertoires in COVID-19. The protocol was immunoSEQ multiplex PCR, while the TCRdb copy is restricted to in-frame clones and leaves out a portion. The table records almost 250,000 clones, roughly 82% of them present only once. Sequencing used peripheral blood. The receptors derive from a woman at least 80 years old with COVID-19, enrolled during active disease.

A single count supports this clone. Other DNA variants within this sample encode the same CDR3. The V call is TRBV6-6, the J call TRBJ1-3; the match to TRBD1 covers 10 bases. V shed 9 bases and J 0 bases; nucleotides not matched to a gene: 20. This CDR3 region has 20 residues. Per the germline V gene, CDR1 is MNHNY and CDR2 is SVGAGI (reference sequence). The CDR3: CASSRQPPGQGKSSGNTIYF. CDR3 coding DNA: TGTGCCAGTAGCCGACAACCCCCGGGACAGGGGAAGAGCTCTGGAAACACCATATATTTT.

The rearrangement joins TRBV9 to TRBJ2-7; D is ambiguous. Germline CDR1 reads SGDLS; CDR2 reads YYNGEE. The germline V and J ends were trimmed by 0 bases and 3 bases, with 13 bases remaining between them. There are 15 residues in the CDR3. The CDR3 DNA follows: TGTGCCAGCAGCGTAGAATTCGGCCTAGGCTACGAGCAGTACTTC. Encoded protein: CASSVEFGLGYEQYF. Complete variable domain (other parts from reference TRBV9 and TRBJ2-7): DSGVTQTPKHLITATGQRVTLRCSPRSGDLSVYWYQQSLDQGLQFLIQYYNGEERAKGNILERFSAQQFPDLHSELNLSSLELGDSALYFCASSVEFGLGYEQYFGPGTRLTVT.

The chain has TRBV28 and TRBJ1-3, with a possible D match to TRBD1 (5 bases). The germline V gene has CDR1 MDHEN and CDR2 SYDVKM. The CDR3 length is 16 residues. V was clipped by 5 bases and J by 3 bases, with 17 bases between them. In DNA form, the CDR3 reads TGTGCCAGCAGTCCCGCTCCGGGGGGTAGTGGAAACACCATATATTTT. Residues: CASSPAPGGSGNTIYF.

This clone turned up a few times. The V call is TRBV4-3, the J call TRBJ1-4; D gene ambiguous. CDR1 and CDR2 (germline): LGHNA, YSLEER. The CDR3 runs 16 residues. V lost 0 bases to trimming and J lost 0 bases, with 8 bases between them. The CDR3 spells CASSQDYTPTNEKLFF. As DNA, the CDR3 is TGCGCCAGCAGCCAAGATTACACCCCAACTAATGAAAAACTGTTTTTT.

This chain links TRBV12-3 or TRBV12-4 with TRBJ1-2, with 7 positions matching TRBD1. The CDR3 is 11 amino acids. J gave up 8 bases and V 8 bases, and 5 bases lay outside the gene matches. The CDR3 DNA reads TGTGCCAGCGAGGGGGCGTCGGGCTACACCTTC. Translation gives CASEGASGYTF.